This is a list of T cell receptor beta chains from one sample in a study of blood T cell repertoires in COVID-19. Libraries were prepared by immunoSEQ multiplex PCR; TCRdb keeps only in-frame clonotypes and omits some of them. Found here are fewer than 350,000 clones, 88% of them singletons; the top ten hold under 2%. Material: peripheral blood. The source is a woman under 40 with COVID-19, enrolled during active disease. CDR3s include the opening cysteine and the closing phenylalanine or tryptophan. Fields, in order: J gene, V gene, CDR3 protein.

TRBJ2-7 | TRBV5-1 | CASSLEAGGDEQYF
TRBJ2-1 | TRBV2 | CASSELGLTSGPYNEQFF
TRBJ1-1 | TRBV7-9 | CASSAITLNTEAFF
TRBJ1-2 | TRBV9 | CASSVGYDRAYGYTF
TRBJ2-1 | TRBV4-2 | CASSQEEQELNEQFF
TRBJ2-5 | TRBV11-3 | CASSGRTGQETQYF
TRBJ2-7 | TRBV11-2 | CASSLEVPGEQYF
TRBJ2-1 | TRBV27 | CAGRDRGNEQFF
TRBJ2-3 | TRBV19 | CATHTGLASDTQYF
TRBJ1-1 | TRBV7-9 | CASSFFGPENTEAFF
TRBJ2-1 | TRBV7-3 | CASVRGLPTQGQFF
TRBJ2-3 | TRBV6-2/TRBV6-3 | CASSYSKWRTGGNLNTQYF
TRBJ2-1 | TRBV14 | CASSPRLAGWINEQFF
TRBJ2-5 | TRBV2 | CASSEALRGLATQYF
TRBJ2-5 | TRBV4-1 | CASSHRSGGLGETQYF